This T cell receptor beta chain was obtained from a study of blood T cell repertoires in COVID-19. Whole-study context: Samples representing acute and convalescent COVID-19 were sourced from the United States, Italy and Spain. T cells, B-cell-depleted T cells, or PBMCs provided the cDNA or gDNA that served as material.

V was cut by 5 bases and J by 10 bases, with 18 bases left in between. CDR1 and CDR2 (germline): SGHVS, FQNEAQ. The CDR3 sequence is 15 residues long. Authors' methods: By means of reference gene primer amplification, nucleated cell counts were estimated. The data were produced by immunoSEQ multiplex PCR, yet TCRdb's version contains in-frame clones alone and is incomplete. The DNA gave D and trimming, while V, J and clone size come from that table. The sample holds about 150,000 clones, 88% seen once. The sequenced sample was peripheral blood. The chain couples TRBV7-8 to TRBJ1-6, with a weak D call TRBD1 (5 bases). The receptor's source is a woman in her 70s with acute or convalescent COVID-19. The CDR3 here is CASSPQMVRDSPLHF. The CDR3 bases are TGTGCCAGCAGCCCCCAAATGGTGCGGGACTCACCCCTCCACTTT.